These 32 T cell receptor beta chains were all obtained from the same sample, sequenced in a study of blood T cell repertoires in COVID-19. Sequencing was performed with immunoSEQ multiplex PCR; in TCRdb, only in-frame clones are kept and a portion is missing. Here the sample spans 200,000 to 250,000 clones, 75% to 90% being singletons. Sequencing input: peripheral blood. These receptors all come from a man in his fifties or sixties who had recovered from COVID-19.

The chain couples TRBV7-9 to TRBJ1-5, with 12 nucleotides matching TRBD1. V was pared by 2 bases and J by 3 bases, with 5 bases of the junction left unmatched. The CDR3 covers 17 residues. Germline CDR1 reads SEHNR; CDR2 reads FQNEAQ (reference sequence). For the CDR3, the DNA is TGTGCCAGCAGCTTAATACCGGGACAGGGGGCCAATCAGCCCCAGCATTTT. It specifies CASSLIPGQGANQPQHF.

The chain links TRBV6-2 or TRBV6-3 to TRBJ2-1, with 12 bases that match TRBD2. V was pared by 2 bases and J by 12 bases, with 2 bases of the junction left unmatched. Germline V gives CDR1 MNHEY, CDR2 SVGEGT. CDR3 size: 13 residues. CDR3 region: CASSYPTSGRQFF. The CDR3 DNA follows: TGTGCCAGCAGTTACCCGACTAGCGGGAGGCAGTTCTTC.

In its sample, this clone was seen a few times. This rearrangement joins TRBV27 to TRBJ1-2; 7 positions match TRBD1. J gave up 0 bases and V 5 bases, and 3 bases lay outside the gene matches. Germline V gene data show CDR1 as MNHEY and CDR2 as SMNVEV (reference sequence). The CDR3 totals 14 residues. The CDR3 loop is CASSRQGANYGYTF. The CDR3 region has the DNA TGTGCCAGCAGTCGTCAGGGGGCTAACTATGGCTACACCTTC.

The V call is TRBV6-2 or TRBV6-3, the J call TRBJ2-3; TRBD2 matches at 13 bases. This CDR3 contains 17 residues. Losses at the gene ends were 2 bases for V and 5 bases for J; bases not matched to a gene: 7. CDR1 is MNHEY, CDR2 SVGEGT, per germline. The CDR3: CASSYAQLAGGRDTQYF. Written as DNA, the CDR3 is TGTGCCAGCAGTTACGCCCAACTAGCGGGGGGGCGAGATACGCAGTATTTT.

This clone came up once. CDR3 sequence: CAWSHRLGGQETQYF. Written as DNA, the CDR3 is TGTGCCTGGAGTCACAGGTTAGGAGGGCAAGAGACCCAGTACTTC. The chain employs TRBV30 and TRBJ2-5; possibly TRBD2 for D (6 bases). The V gene's germline CDR1 is GTSNPN and CDR2 SVGIG (reference sequence). With 2 bases removed from V and 2 bases from J, the gap between germline ends came to 15 bases. CDR3 length: 15 residues.

This chain connects TRBV9 to TRBJ2-3, with 11 bases that match TRBD2. V was pared by 6 bases and J by 5 bases, with 11 bases of the junction left unmatched. There are 16 residues in the CDR3. Germline V CDR1 and CDR2: SGDLS, YYNGEE. CDR3 sequence (DNA): TGTGCCAGCACCCTAGTAGCGGGGGGGCCGTTAGATACGCAGTATTTT. Amino acid sequence: CASTLVAGGPLDTQYF. The full variable domain, completed using reference TRBV9 and TRBJ2-3, is DSGVTQTPKHLITATGQRVTLRCSPRSGDLSVYWYQQSLDQGLQFLIQYYNGEERAKGNILERFSAQQFPDLHSELNLSSLELGDSALYFCASTLVAGGPLDTQYFGPGTRLTVL.

This clone was detected only a few times. V is TRBV4-1 and J is TRBJ2-1; possible D gene TRBD2, 6 bases. The CDR3 contains 14 residues. Germline V gene data show CDR1 as MGHRA and CDR2 as YSYEKL. Trimming removed 1 base at V and 10 bases at J, with 14 bases between. Written as DNA, the CDR3 is TGCGCCAGCAGCCAAGCCTCCGGGCGGGACGAGCAGTTCTTC. Residues: CASSQASGRDEQFF.

V and J are TRBV27 and TRBJ2-2; tentatively, D is TRBD2 (6 bases). Trimming left V 3 bases short and J 6 bases short, with 8 bases between. The CDR3 has 13 residues. Germline V CDR1 and CDR2: MNHEY, SMNVEV (reference sequence). The CDR3 loop is CASSLEGAGELFF. As DNA, the CDR3 is TGTGCCAGCAGTTTGGAGGGCGCCGGGGAGCTGTTTTTT.

The chain employs TRBV19 and TRBJ2-1; 8 positions match TRBD1. From germline, CDR1 is LNHDA and CDR2 SQIVND (reference sequence). CDR3 size: 15 residues. J gave up 4 bases and V 5 bases, and 7 bases lay outside the gene matches. The CDR3 reads CASSYQGAIYNEQFF. In nucleotides, the CDR3 is TGTGCCAGTAGTTATCAGGGGGCTATTTACAATGAGCAGTTCTTC. Together with reference TRBV19 and TRBJ2-1, the CDR3 gives the full variable domain: DGGITQSPKYLFRKEGQNVTLSCEQNLNHDAMYWYRQDPGQGLRLIYYSQIVNDFQKGDIAEGYSVSREKKESFPLTVTSAQKNPTAFYLCASSYQGAIYNEQFFGPGTRLTVL.

The chain carries TRBV19 and TRBJ1-6, with D possibly matching TRBD1 (6 bases). Trimming removed 3 bases from V and 7 bases from J, with 10 bases in between. The CDR3 has 14 amino acids. Germline lookup yields CDR1 LNHDA and CDR2 SQIVND (reference sequence). DNA for the CDR3: TGTGCCAGTAGTATTACAGGGTCGAATTCACCCCTCCACTTT. Amino acid sequence: CASSITGSNSPLHF.

This chain joins TRBV19 and TRBJ2-6; 9 positions agree with TRBD1. Trimming at V came to 0 bases and at J to 0 bases, leaving 3 bases not matched to a gene. Germline CDR1 is LNHDA and CDR2 is SQIVND (reference sequence). The CDR3 has 18 residues. DNA for the CDR3: TGTGCCAGTAGTATAGATGGGACAGGGATCTCTGGGGCCAACGTCCTGACTTTC. Its translation: CASSIDGTGISGANVLTF.

J is TRBJ2-2 and V is TRBV5-1; tentative D call: TRBD1 (5 bases). Germline values: CDR1 SGHRS, CDR2 YFSETQ. V gave up 4 bases and J gave up 0 bases, with 13 bases separating them. The CDR3 contains 16 residues. The CDR3 DNA reads TGCGCCAGCAGCCCAATAGGGGCCGCGAACACCGGGGAGCTGTTTTTT. It translates to CASSPIGAANTGELFF.

The V and J genes are TRBV30 and TRBJ1-1; 7 positions agree with TRBD1. The length of the CDR3 is 15 residues. V lost 5 bases, J lost 3 bases, and 12 bases stayed unmatched. The germline gives CDR1 GTSNPN, CDR2 SVGIG (reference sequence). The CDR3 nucleotides read TGTGCCTGGGGTAATCAGGGGGGCGTTTACACTGAAGCTTTCTTT. The encoded protein is CAWGNQGGVYTEAFF.

This clone was seen a few times. V is TRBV6-5 and J is TRBJ1-4; TRBD1 might be the D (5 bases). CDR3 length equals 13 residues. Trimming cost V 2 bases and J 10 bases, with 11 bases left between them. Germline CDR1 and CDR2: MNHEY and SVGAGI. CDR3 loop: CASSYTGGGKLFF. The CDR3 region has the DNA TGTGCCAGCAGTTACACAGGCGGTGGAAAACTGTTTTTT.

DNA of the CDR3: TGTGCCAGCAGTTTCCGAGGGGGCCAAGCTTTCTTT. Amino acids: CASSFRGGQAFF. The chain carries TRBV28 and TRBJ1-1; 7 positions agree with TRBD1. Germline lookup yields CDR1 MDHEN and CDR2 SYDVKM. J was trimmed by 9 bases and V by 3 bases; bases with no gene match: 4. The CDR3 has 12 amino acids. The whole variable domain, filled in from reference TRBV28 and TRBJ1-1, reads DVKVTQSSRYLVKRTGEKVFLECVQDMDHENMFWYRQDPGLGLRLIYFSYDVKMKEKGDIPEGYSVSREKKERFSLILESASTNQTSMYLCASSFRGGQAFFGQGTRLTVV.

This rearrangement joins TRBV9 to TRBJ2-5; TRBD2 agrees at 7 bases. The J segment lost 2 bases and the V segment lost 3 bases, leaving 4 bases of the junction unmatched. Germline V gene lookup returns CDR1 SGDLS and CDR2 YYNGEE. This CDR3 spans 14 amino acids. The CDR3 DNA sequence: TGTGCCAGCAGCGCCAGACTAGCTCAAGAGACCCAGTACTTC. This sequence encodes CASSARLAQETQYF.

With regard to this clone: Other DNA sequences of this sample code for an identical CDR3. The CDR3 nucleotides are TGTGCCAGCAGCCCCCGGGGGGTCGGCTACACCTTC. This encodes CASSPRGVGYTF. The chain employs TRBV27 and TRBJ1-2, with a tentative D call TRBD1 (5 bases). Trimming removed 6 bases from V and 8 bases from J, with 13 bases in between. This CDR3 region has 12 residues. Germline V gives CDR1 MNHEY, CDR2 SMNVEV (reference sequence).

The J gene is TRBJ2-7, the V gene TRBV27; D perhaps matches TRBD2 (6 bases). Germline V gene data show CDR1 as MNHEY and CDR2 as SMNVEV (reference sequence). Trimming took 11 bases from V and 0 from J, leaving 11 bases between them. The CDR3 spans 12 residues. Here the CDR3 reads CACGASSYEQYF. In DNA, the CDR3 is TGTGCCTGCGGGGCTAGCTCCTACGAGCAGTACTTC.

This clone was seen just once. The J gene is TRBJ2-3, the V gene TRBV7-3; 10 bases match TRBD1. The CDR3 length is 14 residues. Germline CDR1 and CDR2: SGHTA and FQGTGA. V dropped 5 bases and J dropped 4; count of bases not matched to a gene: 3. The CDR3 spells CASSRDRGADTQYF. The CDR3 DNA sequence: TGTGCCAGCAGCCGGGACAGGGGTGCAGATACGCAGTATTTT.

This clone was seen a few times. The J gene is TRBJ1-6, the V gene TRBV6-1; D unresolved. V was shortened by 3 bases and J by 9 bases, with 12 bases between the two germline ends. CDR1 MNHNS and CDR2 SASEGT come from the germline V gene. This CDR3 contains 14 residues. CDR3 bases: TGTGCCAGCAGTGAGGGCAGCTCGGCTTCACCCCTCCACTTT. This codes for CASSEGSSASPLHF.

The chain carries TRBV20-1 and TRBJ2-5, with D unclear. CDR1 and CDR2 from the germline V gene are DFQATT and SNEGSKA (reference sequence). The CDR3 runs to 13 residues. Trimming took 3 bases from V and 3 from J, leaving 11 bases between them. CDR3 region: CSASSTAKETQYF. The CDR3 nucleotides are TGCAGTGCTAGTAGCACAGCCAAAGAGACCCAGTACTTC.

The V and J genes are TRBV6-1 and TRBJ2-1, with 14 nucleotides matching TRBD2. CDR3 length: 18 amino acids. Germline V gene sequence: CDR1 MNHNS, CDR2 SASEGT. Trimming removed 2 bases from V and 14 bases from J; junction bases left unmatched: 17. In DNA, the CDR3 is TGTGCCAGCAGTGAACAGGCCTCTAAGACGGGACTAGCGGGAGCGGAGTTCTTC. Translating gives CASSEQASKTGLAGAEFF.

This clone occurred once. The chain combines TRBV7-9 with TRBJ1-2, with TRBD1 matching 8 bases. CDR3 length: 13 residues. Germline loops: CDR1 SEHNR, CDR2 FQNEAQ (reference sequence). The ends lost 5 bases at V and 8 bases at J; junction bases unmatched: 7. In DNA form, the CDR3 reads TGTGCCAGCAGCACTTGGACAGGGCGAGGCTACACCTTC. This codes for CASSTWTGRGYTF. Filled out from reference TRBV7-9 and TRBJ1-2, the complete variable domain reads DTGVSQNPRHKITKRGQNVTFRCDPISEHNRLYWYRQTLGQGPEFLTYFQNEAQLEKSRLLSDRFSAERPKGSFSTLEIQRTEQGDSAMYLCASSTWTGRGYTFGSGTRLTVV.

The chain recombines TRBV30 with TRBJ1-1; a possible D gene is TRBD1 (5 bases). V lost 3 bases, J lost 0 bases, and 11 bases lay in between. The CDR3 is 14 amino acids. Germline CDR1 and CDR2: GTSNPN and SVGIG (reference sequence). CDR3 DNA sequence: TGTGCCTGGAGAGGGGCACAGTTGAACACTGAAGCTTTCTTT. It yields the protein CAWRGAQLNTEAFF. Variable domain in full (rest from reference TRBV30 and TRBJ1-1): SQTIHQWPATLVQPVGSPLSLECTVEGTSNPNLYWYRQAAGRGLQLLFYSVGIGQISSEVPQNLSASRPQDRQFILSSKKLLLSDSGFYLCAWRGAQLNTEAFFGQGTRLTVV.

The V and J genes are TRBV7-3 and TRBJ1-1, with 7 bases identical to TRBD1. V lost 2 bases to trimming and J lost 2 bases; unmatched junction nucleotides: 2. In germline, CDR1 is SGHTA, CDR2 FQGTGA. The CDR3 sequence is 14 residues long. CDR3 amino acids: CASSLGTANTEAFF. The CDR3 bases are TGTGCCAGCAGCTTAGGGACAGCTAACACTGAAGCTTTCTTT. The variable domain in full, completed from reference TRBV7-3 and TRBJ1-1, reads GAGVSQTPSNKVTEKGKYVELRCDPISGHTALYWYRQSLGQGPEFLIYFQGTGAADDSGLPNDRFFAVRPEGSVSTLKIQRTERGDSAVYLCASSLGTANTEAFFGQGTRLTVV.

The J gene is TRBJ1-3, the V gene TRBV9; D call uncertain. V lost 4 bases, J lost 0 bases, and 5 bases lay in between. This CDR3 is 13 amino acids long. The V gene's germline CDR1 is SGDLS and CDR2 YYNGEE. CDR3 in DNA: TGTGCCAGCAGCAGGAGCTCTGGAAACACCATATATTTT. This translates into CASSRSSGNTIYF. The full variable domain, its missing parts supplied by reference TRBV9 and TRBJ1-3, is DSGVTQTPKHLITATGQRVTLRCSPRSGDLSVYWYQQSLDQGLQFLIQYYNGEERAKGNILERFSAQQFPDLHSELNLSSLELGDSALYFCASSRSSGNTIYFGEGSWLTVV.

The gene calls are TRBV5-1 and TRBJ2-3; D is perhaps TRBD1 (5 bases). Germline V lookup: CDR1 SGHRS, CDR2 YFSETQ. This CDR3 has 14 residues. The V end lost 2 bases, the J end lost 0 bases, and 7 bases lay between the germline ends. The CDR3 spells CASSFDSSTDTQYF. The CDR3 coding sequence is TGCGCCAGCAGCTTCGACAGTAGCACAGATACGCAGTATTTT.

The V gene is TRBV6-5, the J gene TRBJ2-5; a weak D match, TRBD2 (5 bases). The V and J ends lost 8 bases and 5 bases respectively, with 18 bases between them. The CDR3 spans 14 residues. Germline V gives CDR1 MNHEY, CDR2 SVGAGI. The CDR3 protein is CASSDGLPMETQYF. DNA of the CDR3: TGTGCCAGCTCAGACGGACTTCCCATGGAGACCCAGTACTTC.

This clone was seen only a few times. V usage is TRBV5-6 and J usage is TRBJ1-2; 8 nucleotides align to TRBD1. Germline loops: CDR1 SGHDT, CDR2 YYEEEE. Trimming at V came to 4 bases and at J to 8 bases, leaving 13 bases not matched to a gene. The CDR3 is made up of 15 amino acids. The CDR3 is CASSEDRGRSRGYTF. The CDR3 DNA is TGTGCCAGCAGCGAAGACAGGGGACGCAGCCGAGGCTACACCTTC.

The V call is TRBV5-1, the J call TRBJ2-2; 7 bases agree with TRBD1. Germline CDR1 and CDR2: SGHRS and YFSETQ. The CDR3 spans 13 residues. V lost 4 bases to trimming and J lost 5 bases; unmatched junction nucleotides: 2. The CDR3 bases are TGCGCCAGCAGCACACAGGGGACCGGGGAGCTGTTTTTT. It is translated as CASSTQGTGELFF.

This clone was seen a handful of times. The rearrangement joins TRBV20-1 to TRBJ2-5; 10 bases are a match to TRBD2. The CDR3 has 15 amino acids. Germline CDR1 DFQATT, CDR2 SNEGSKA (reference sequence). V lost 3 bases, J lost 1 base, and 5 bases stayed unmatched. In DNA form, the CDR3 reads TGCAGTGCTAGTACTAGCGGGGTTATCCAAGAGACCCAGTACTTC. This gives the protein CSASTSGVIQETQYF.

This chain uses TRBV1 with TRBJ2-3; TRBD2 reflects the table's D call only, with no check against the DNA. TRBV1 is a documented pseudogene. There are 19 residues in the CDR3. In DNA, the CDR3 is TGCACCAGCAGCCAAGATCCCAGACTAGCGGGAGGAAACACAGATACGCAGTATTTT. It codes for CTSSQDPRLAGGNTDTQYF.